The 30 T cell receptor beta chains reported below all come from one sample, sequenced in a study of graft-versus-host responses after intestinal transplantation. TCRdb's copy holds only in-frame clones and misses some; the assay was immunoSEQ multiplex PCR. In the table there are approximately 81,000 clones, about nine tenths of which are singletons. These receptors' antigens are unknown. Sequencing used unstimulated CD8+ T cells sorted from spleen or lymph node cells, obtained before transplant. These receptors were taken from a human donor who was the organ donor for an intestinal transplant.

The rearrangement links TRBV9 to TRBJ1-2, with a possible D match to TRBD1 (6 bases). This CDR3 comprises 14 residues. Trimming cost V 3 bases and J 4 bases, with 13 bases left between them. Germline-derived CDR1 and CDR2 are SGDLS and YYNGEE. The CDR3 protein is CASSAYGQSYGYTF. The CDR3 bases are TGTGCCAGCAGCGCCTATGGACAGAGCTATGGCTACACCTTC.

This chain uses TRBV6-6 with TRBJ2-5; no clear D. V was cut by 0 bases and J by 2 bases, with 7 bases left in between. CDR1 and CDR2 (germline): MNHNY, SVGAGI (reference sequence). The CDR3 runs 14 residues. The CDR3 nucleotides are TGTGCCAGCAGTTACTCCGGGCCTCAAGAGACCCAGTACTTC. It yields the protein CASSYSGPQETQYF.

The chain has TRBV2 and TRBJ2-3; possibly TRBD2 for D (6 bases). This CDR3 comprises 10 residues. Between the trimmed V and J ends, which lost 10 bases and 6 bases, there was a span of 8 bases. Germline V CDR1 and CDR2: SNHLY, FYNNEI. In nucleotides, the CDR3 is TGTGCCACCCGGGGGGATACGCAGTATTTT. Amino acid sequence: CATRGDTQYF.

V is TRBV28 and J is TRBJ1-5; D not resolved. Germline CDR1 MDHEN, CDR2 SYDVKM. The CDR3 has 13 amino acids. Trimming removed 3 bases at V and 7 bases at J, with 10 bases between. The CDR3 bases are TGTGCCAGCAGTTTTTATATTGCCCAGCCCCAGCATTTT. It codes for CASSFYIAQPQHF.

The gene calls are TRBV9 and TRBJ2-5; possibly TRBD2 for D (5 bases). The CDR3 loop spans 12 amino acids. V gave up 2 bases and J gave up 7 bases, with 9 bases separating them. Germline loops: CDR1 SGDLS, CDR2 YYNGEE. The CDR3 DNA reads TGTGCCAGCAGCGTGCTTGAGGGGACCCAGTACTTC. Protein sequence: CASSVLEGTQYF.

J is TRBJ2-1 and V is TRBV5-1; 9 nucleotides align to TRBD2. The length of the CDR3 is 15 residues. Germline V gene sequence: CDR1 SGHRS, CDR2 YFSETQ. V shed 0 bases, J shed 5 bases, and the junction held 3 bases outside the gene matches. The CDR3 loop is CASSLGLAENNEQFF. DNA for the CDR3: TGCGCCAGCAGCTTGGGACTAGCGGAAAACAATGAGCAGTTCTTC.

V usage is TRBV4-2 and J usage is TRBJ2-7; D remains ambiguous. Germline assignment: CDR1 LGHNA and CDR2 YNFKEQ. V was cut by 3 bases and J by 2 bases, with 8 bases left in between. The CDR3 spans 13 residues. CDR3 sequence: CASSQDPTYEQYF. The CDR3 bases are TGTGCCAGCAGCCAGGACCCTACCTACGAGCAGTACTTC.

Regarding this clone: Different DNA sequences within this sample yield the same CDR3. The chain joins TRBV9 to TRBJ2-2; no firm D call. CDR1 and CDR2 (germline): SGDLS, YYNGEE. Trimming shortened V by 1 base and J by 4 bases, and 2 bases separated the two germline ends. This CDR3 has 12 amino acids. The DNA of the CDR3 is TGTGCCAGCAGCGTAACCACCGGGGAGCTGTTTTTT. It specifies CASSVTTGELFF.

As regards this clone: Within the sample, other DNA sequences also encode this same CDR3. The gene calls are TRBV5-4 and TRBJ1-5, with no clear D. The germline V and J ends were trimmed by 0 bases and 2 bases, with 3 bases remaining between them. The CDR3 loop spans 13 amino acids. CDR1 and CDR2 (germline): SGHNT, YYREEE (reference sequence). The DNA for the CDR3 is TGTGCCAGCAGCTTGGATGGCAATCAGCCCCAGCATTTT. Its protein is CASSLDGNQPQHF.

The chain joins TRBV4-1 to TRBJ2-1; the D gene is possibly TRBD2 (5 bases). The CDR3 loop spans 15 amino acids. Between the trimmed V and J ends, which lost 1 base and 6 bases, there was a span of 13 bases. Germline V CDR1 and CDR2: MGHRA, YSYEKL. CDR3 bases: TGCGCCAGCAGCCAAGTCGCTGCTAGCAGCAATGAGCAGTTCTTC. Translated, it gives CASSQVAASSNEQFF.

The chain is built from TRBV27 and TRBJ2-3; D ambiguous. The CDR3 contains 13 residues. V was pared by 6 bases and J by 4 bases, with 11 bases between. Germline CDR1 reads MNHEY; CDR2 reads SMNVEV (reference sequence). CDR3 loop: CASSPYGPDTQYF. CDR3 in DNA: TGTGCCAGCAGCCCATACGGGCCAGATACGCAGTATTTT.

The V and J genes are TRBV19 and TRBJ2-3, with a weak D call TRBD1 (6 bases). V was pared by 3 bases and J by 1 base, with 14 bases between. The CDR3 sequence is 16 residues long. CDR1 and CDR2 (germline): LNHDA, SQIVND (reference sequence). CDR3 bases: TGTGCCAGTAGTATCGGACCAGGGGTTGGCACAGATACGCAGTATTTT. Protein: CASSIGPGVGTDTQYF.

This sequence joins TRBV2 and TRBJ2-7, with 9 bases aligning to TRBD1. Trimming took 7 bases from V and 3 from J; bases not matched to a gene: 7. Germline V lookup: CDR1 SNHLY, CDR2 FYNNEI. The CDR3 is 14 amino acids. The DNA for the CDR3 is TGTGCCAGCATTCCAAGGGACAGGGTCTACGAGCAGTACTTC. It specifies CASIPRDRVYEQYF. Based on the CDR3 plus reference TRBV2 and TRBJ2-7, the full variable domain is EPEVTQTPSHQVTQMGQEVILRCVPISNHLYFYWYRQILGQKVEFLVSFYNNEISEKSEIFDDQFSVERPDGSNFTLKIRSTKLEDSAMYFCASIPRDRVYEQYFGPGTRLTVT.

V is TRBV9 and J is TRBJ2-2; possible D gene TRBD2, 6 bases. The germline V gene has CDR1 SGDLS and CDR2 YYNGEE. The CDR3 has 13 amino acids. V lost 4 bases and J lost 6, with 10 bases in between. CDR3 loop: CASSSPGAGELFF. Here the CDR3 DNA reads TGTGCCAGCAGCTCCCCGGGGGCCGGGGAGCTGTTTTTT.

This chain uses TRBV9 with TRBJ1-1; unclear D gene. The CDR3 extends over 15 amino acids. Germline V gene lookup returns CDR1 SGDLS and CDR2 YYNGEE. Trimming took 0 bases from V and 1 from J, leaving 10 bases between them. The CDR3 nucleotides read TGTGCCAGCAGCGTAGAGAAGGGAGAGAACACTGAAGCTTTCTTT. Residues: CASSVEKGENTEAFF.

In this sample, this clone turned up a few times. Possible read error: a much larger clone is one base away. The chain recombines TRBV6-5 with TRBJ2-6, with D unresolved. CDR3 length: 14 residues. Trimming took off 5 bases at V and 0 bases at J, with 5 bases between the two ends. The germline V gene has CDR1 MNHEY and CDR2 SVGAGI. DNA of the CDR3: TGTGCCAGCAGTGACAACTCTGGGGCCAACGTCCTGACTTTC. It specifies CASSDNSGANVLTF.

A note on this clone: The junction does not match germline at one end; this may be a read error. V usage is TRBV4-2 and J usage is TRBJ1-4; D unresolved. The CDR3 runs 15 residues. CDR1 and CDR2 from the germline V gene are LGHNA and YNFKEQ. Written as DNA, the CDR3 is TGTGCCAGCAGCCAAGATAAAGGTCAAGCCGAAACACTGTTTTTT. Translated: CASSQDKGQAETLFF.

The rearrangement uses TRBV2 and TRBJ1-6, with D possibly TRBD1 on 6 matching bases. Trimming took 6 bases from V and 10 from J, leaving 22 bases between them. Germline-derived CDR1 and CDR2 are SNHLY and FYNNEI. CDR3 length: 16 amino acids. This CDR3 reads CASSARTDRRESPLHF. As DNA, the CDR3 is TGTGCCAGCAGCGCCAGAACCGACAGGAGGGAGTCACCCCTCCACTTT.

CDR3 coding DNA: TGTGCCAGCAGTAGGGGTAGTGTGGCCAGGGAGCAGTTCTTC. Amino acid sequence: CASSRGSVAREQFF. The chain has TRBV27 and TRBJ2-1, with D maybe TRBD1 (5 bases). CDR1 is MNHEY, CDR2 SMNVEV, per germline (reference sequence). V shed 5 bases and J shed 10 bases, with 18 bases lying between them. The CDR3 has 14 residues.

This clone came up a few times. The chain joins TRBV19 to TRBJ1-6; D unresolved. Germline V lookup: CDR1 LNHDA, CDR2 SQIVND (reference sequence). Trimming took off 4 bases at V and 5 bases at J, with 9 bases between the two ends. The CDR3 sequence is 14 residues long. As DNA, the CDR3 is TGTGCCAGTAGTAGGGCCCTCGATAATTCACCCCTCCACTTT. It specifies CASSRALDNSPLHF. Filled out from reference TRBV19 and TRBJ1-6, the complete variable domain reads DGGITQSPKYLFRKEGQNVTLSCEQNLNHDAMYWYRQDPGQGLRLIYYSQIVNDFQKGDIAEGYSVSREKKESFPLTVTSAQKNPTAFYLCASSRALDNSPLHFGNGTRLTVT.

The chain has TRBV28 and TRBJ2-5, with 10 bases identical to TRBD2. Germline V gene data show CDR1 as MDHEN and CDR2 as SYDVKM. The junction had 5 bases not matched to a gene; V was cut back by 2 bases and J by 2 bases. This CDR3 region has 16 residues. DNA for the CDR3: TGTGCCAGCAGTTTAGAACTAGCGGGGTATCAAGAGACCCAGTACTTC. Translated: CASSLELAGYQETQYF.

V gene TRBV25-1 combines with J gene TRBJ1-1; perhaps TRBD1 as D (5 bases). Deletions cut 11 bases from V and 10 bases from J, with 14 bases between. Germline V gene lookup returns CDR1 MGHDK and CDR2 SYGVNS. CDR3 length equals 10 residues. CDR3: CAAGGTGAFF. The DNA of the CDR3 is TGTGCCGCCGGGGGGACCGGAGCTTTCTTT.

The chain joins TRBV29-1 to TRBJ2-7; maybe TRBD2 (5 bases). This CDR3 has 13 amino acids. Germline V lookup: CDR1 SQVTM, CDR2 ANQGSEA. V gave up 7 bases and J gave up 0 bases, with 13 bases separating them. The CDR3 here is CSAGLPSSYEQYF. The DNA of the CDR3 is TGCAGCGCCGGACTTCCAAGCTCCTACGAGCAGTACTTC.

Only one count was recorded for this clone. The CDR3 spells CSVEGAEGGGYTF. In nucleotides, the CDR3 is TGCAGCGTTGAAGGGGCAGAAGGGGGTGGCTACACCTTC. The chain joins TRBV29-1 to TRBJ1-2; possibly TRBD1 for D (6 bases). V was pared by 1 base and J by 7 bases, with 13 bases between. This CDR3 is built from 13 residues. Germline values: CDR1 SQVTM, CDR2 ANQGSEA.

The J gene is TRBJ1-5, the V gene TRBV7-9; no clear D. In germline, CDR1 is SEHNR, CDR2 FQNEAQ (reference sequence). The V and J ends lost 3 bases and 1 base respectively, with 7 bases between them. The CDR3 is 14 residues long. The CDR3 reads CASSFTASNQPQHF. In DNA, the CDR3 is TGTGCCAGCAGCTTTACGGCCAGCAATCAGCCCCAGCATTTT.

The chain combines TRBV27 with TRBJ2-3, with TRBD2 as a possible D gene (6 bases). Trimming stripped 5 bases from V and 2 bases from J, with 20 bases between. Germline assignment: CDR1 MNHEY and CDR2 SMNVEV (reference sequence). CDR3 size: 17 residues. DNA of the CDR3: TGTGCCAGCAGTCTGAGAAGTGCGGGACTCGTCACAGATACGCAGTATTTT. Its protein product is CASSLRSAGLVTDTQYF.

This chain uses TRBV2 with TRBJ2-7; D tentatively fits TRBD1 or TRBD2 (5 bases each). CDR1 is SNHLY and CDR2 is FYNNEI in the germline V gene. The CDR3 loop spans 13 amino acids. Trimming took 8 bases from V and 7 from J, leaving 18 bases between them. CDR3: CASYGGRRFEQYF. The DNA of the CDR3 is TGTGCCAGCTATGGGGGACGGCGCTTTGAGCAGTACTTC.

This clone is a singleton in its sample. The V gene is TRBV28, the J gene TRBJ2-7; TRBD2 agrees at 7 bases. The germline V gene has CDR1 MDHEN and CDR2 SYDVKM. V was clipped by 6 bases and J by 0 bases; unmatched bases: 11. This CDR3 is built from 16 residues. CDR3 in DNA: TGTGCCAGCAGCCCTCCATGGGAGGGTGACTCCTACGAGCAGTACTTC. This encodes CASSPPWEGDSYEQYF.

The chain uses TRBV29-1 and TRBJ2-2, with D uncertain. This CDR3 has 11 amino acids. Germline CDR1 and CDR2: SQVTM and ANQGSEA. V lost 2 bases and J 6 bases, leaving 4 bases between the germline ends. CDR3 loop: CSVEYAGELFF. The CDR3 DNA sequence: TGCAGCGTTGAATACGCCGGGGAGCTGTTTTTT.

The chain carries TRBV29-1 and TRBJ1-2; D is ambiguous. Germline CDR1 SQVTM, CDR2 ANQGSEA. The CDR3 spans 12 residues. The V gene lost 7 bases and the J gene lost 4 bases, with 13 bases spanning the gap. DNA of the CDR3: TGCAGCGCCGCTGGGCAGTCCTATGGCTACACCTTC. Residues: CSAAGQSYGYTF.